These 31 T cell receptor beta chains were all obtained from the same sample, sequenced in a study of monozygotic twins with inflammatory bowel disease. TCRdb re-called the 5' RACE reads and gives one entry per CDR3 protein, without DNA. The sample includes around 450,000 distinct CDR3 sequences. Material for sequencing was blood. The origin of the receptors is a human donor with ulcerative colitis or Crohn's disease, or a healthy co-twin of an affected twin (not recorded which).

The chain couples TRBV7-6 to TRBJ2-1. The germline CDR1 and CDR2 sequences are SGHVS and FNYEAQ. The CDR3 has 13 amino acids. Here the CDR3 reads CASSRQFGNEQFF.

CDR3 sequence reads: CASRQSGTQERGAFF. The chain recombines TRBV7-9 with TRBJ1-1; TCRdb designates TRBD1, a call that cannot be tested without DNA. The germline CDR1 and CDR2 sequences are SEHNR and FQNEAQ (reference sequence). The CDR3 contains 15 residues.

V is TRBV20-1 and J is TRBJ2-1; TCRdb indicates TRBD2, and absent DNA this call remains unverified. The V gene's germline CDR1 is DFQATT and CDR2 SNEGSKA (reference sequence). This CDR3 has 16 amino acids. CDR3 amino acids: CSARDPGTSGHNEQFF.

The CDR3: CASSPTQGIGTEQYF. This rearrangement joins TRBV18 to TRBJ2-7; TCRdb gives TRBD1 as the D gene, but with no DNA this cannot be confirmed. This CDR3 region has 15 residues. Germline V gives CDR1 KGHSH, CDR2 LQKENI.

The chain couples TRBV27 to TRBJ2-2; the D call from TCRdb, TRBD1, cannot be confirmed without DNA. The CDR3 contains 14 residues. Germline loops: CDR1 MNHEY, CDR2 SMNVEV (reference sequence). This CDR3 reads CASTPGTHSGELFF.

CDR3 sequence reads: CASSQGTAAYGYTF. The genes are TRBV7-2 and TRBJ1-2; the TCRdb D gene call, TRBD1, has no DNA to confirm it. CDR3 length equals 14 residues. Per germline, CDR1 SGHTA and CDR2 FQGNSA. Variable domain in full (rest from reference TRBV7-2 and TRBJ1-2): GAGVSQSPSNKVTEKGKDVELRCDPISGHTALYWYRQSLGQGLEFLIYFQGNSAPDKSGLPSDRFSAERTGGSVSTLTIQRTQQEDSAVYLCASSQGTAAYGYTFGSGTRLTVV.

V usage is TRBV5-1 and J usage is TRBJ2-7; checking the TCRdb D call of TRBD1 is not possible without DNA. Germline assignment: CDR1 SGHRS and CDR2 YFSETQ. CDR3 size: 13 residues. CDR3 residues: CASSPQGQYEQYF.

This rearrangement joins TRBV2 to TRBJ2-5. From germline, CDR1 is SNHLY and CDR2 FYNNEI. The CDR3 contains 14 residues. The CDR3: CASSETGIQETQYF.

This sequence joins TRBV27 and TRBJ2-1; as DNA is missing, the TRBD2 call by TCRdb cannot be tested. CDR3 length: 17 amino acids. Germline-derived CDR1 and CDR2 are MNHEY and SMNVEV (reference sequence). The CDR3 sequence is CASSPGSGGVPYNEQFF.

This chain joins TRBV5-7 and TRBJ2-4; TCRdb returns TRBD1, unconfirmable since there is no DNA. TRBV5-7 is assigned to the ORF class and has an uncertain function. CDR3 length equals 17 residues. CDR3 protein: CASSSPQGEKAKNIQYF.

The chain joins TRBV6-5 to TRBJ1-2; TCRdb calls TRBD1, which cannot be checked without DNA. Looked up from germline, CDR1 is MNHEY and CDR2 is SVGAGI. The CDR3 consists of 13 residues. This chain's CDR3 is CASSLRGIYGYTF.

The V gene is TRBV10-3, the J gene TRBJ2-5. The CDR3 contains 12 residues. Germline lookup yields CDR1 ENHRY and CDR2 SYGVKD. The CDR3 protein is CAISTPGETQYF.

The rearrangement links TRBV5-1 to TRBJ2-1; TCRdb indicates TRBD2, and absent DNA this call remains unverified. CDR1 is SGHRS, CDR2 YFSETQ, per germline. The CDR3 extends over 13 amino acids. The CDR3 reads CASNREGYNEQFF.

J is TRBJ2-3 and V is TRBV19; TCRdb picks TRBD1, but there is no DNA to check that call. The CDR3 is made up of 12 amino acids. Germline assignment: CDR1 LNHDA and CDR2 SQIVND (reference sequence). CDR3 protein: CASGGGVDTQYF.

The chain couples TRBV5-1 to TRBJ2-5; TCRdb selects TRBD1, and the lack of DNA leaves this call unchecked. CDR3 length: 18 amino acids. CDR1 and CDR2 from the germline V gene are SGHRS and YFSETQ. CDR3 loop: CASSLEMTGSALQETQYF.

V is TRBV4-1 and J is TRBJ2-6; TCRdb designates TRBD1, a call that cannot be tested without DNA. The CDR3 has 20 amino acids. Germline-derived CDR1 and CDR2 are MGHRA and YSYEKL. CDR3 residues: CASSQGDGRTGPSGANVLTF.

The chain is built from TRBV10-3 and TRBJ1-2; with no DNA, the TCRdb D assignment of TRBD1 cannot be verified. The CDR3 runs 12 residues. Germline V gene sequence: CDR1 ENHRY, CDR2 SYGVKD. This CDR3 is CATSGTDYGYTF.

V usage is TRBV19 and J usage is TRBJ2-4; the D call of TRBD1 rests on TCRdb alone, since no DNA is present to check it. The CDR3 runs to 13 residues. Germline CDR1 LNHDA, CDR2 SQIVND (reference sequence). CDR3 residues: CATGTGGGNIQYF.

The V call is TRBV6-5, the J call TRBJ2-3; TCRdb names TRBD1, which stays unverified in the absence of DNA. Germline CDR1 MNHEY, CDR2 SVGAGI. This CDR3 has 15 amino acids. The CDR3 sequence is CASSYLRDRTFTQYF.

This sequence joins TRBV7-3 and TRBJ2-1; the TCRdb D gene call, TRBD1, has no DNA to confirm it. The CDR3 spans 21 residues. Germline V gene sequence: CDR1 SGHTA, CDR2 FQGTGA. The CDR3 region is CASSPTAGWGIMGNADNEQFF.

The chain has TRBV15 and TRBJ2-1; TCRdb designates TRBD1, a call that cannot be tested without DNA. The CDR3 runs 14 residues. Germline assignment: CDR1 LNHNV and CDR2 YYDKDF (reference sequence). This chain's CDR3 is CATSVDRAPNEQFF.

V usage is TRBV7-2 and J usage is TRBJ2-1; TCRdb designates TRBD1, a call that cannot be tested without DNA. CDR3 length: 15 amino acids. CDR1 is SGHTA and CDR2 is FQGNSA in the germline V gene. The CDR3 here is CASSRTWGEYNEQFF.

V usage is TRBV2 and J usage is TRBJ2-7; with no DNA, the TCRdb D assignment of TRBD1 cannot be verified. Per germline, CDR1 SNHLY and CDR2 FYNNEI. The length of the CDR3 is 13 residues. Here the CDR3 reads CASRQGVTYEQYF.

V usage is TRBV7-3 and J usage is TRBJ1-2; there is no DNA to check the TCRdb D call of TRBD1. Looked up from germline, CDR1 is SGHTA and CDR2 is FQGTGA. The CDR3 consists of 14 residues. The CDR3: CASSNNGGRGGYTF.

V usage is TRBV12-3 or TRBV12-4 and J usage is TRBJ2-3. This CDR3 is built from 13 residues. This CDR3 is CASSQAGRDTQYF.

The genes are TRBV12-3 or TRBV12-4 and TRBJ2-3; TCRdb's D call, TRBD2, is unchecked because there is no DNA. The CDR3 contains 15 residues. CDR3 loop: CASSLLPHGGDTQYF.

The rearrangement links TRBV20-1 to TRBJ2-2; TCRdb's D call of TRBD1 is untestable without DNA. The CDR3 sequence is 15 residues long. Germline V gives CDR1 DFQATT, CDR2 SNEGSKA (reference sequence). The CDR3 protein is CSARVAGVTTRELFF.

This chain joins TRBV6-2 or TRBV6-3 and TRBJ2-2; the TCRdb call, TRBD2, lacks DNA for checking. Per the germline V gene, CDR1 is MNHEY and CDR2 is SVGEGT. This CDR3 region has 15 residues. The CDR3 spells CASSYVAGGGGELFF.

This CDR3 reads CASSLAGQPQHF. J is TRBJ1-5 and V is TRBV12-3 or TRBV12-4. This CDR3 region has 12 residues.

The rearrangement links TRBV28 to TRBJ1-1; the D call from TCRdb, TRBD1, cannot be confirmed without DNA. The germline CDR1 and CDR2 sequences are MDHEN and SYDVKM. This CDR3 has 16 residues. The CDR3 spells CASSPSSKQGRTEAFF.

The J gene is TRBJ1-1, the V gene TRBV20-1. CDR3 length: 14 residues. Germline V CDR1 and CDR2: DFQATT, SNEGSKA (reference sequence). CDR3 sequence reads: CSARTTTRNTEAFF.